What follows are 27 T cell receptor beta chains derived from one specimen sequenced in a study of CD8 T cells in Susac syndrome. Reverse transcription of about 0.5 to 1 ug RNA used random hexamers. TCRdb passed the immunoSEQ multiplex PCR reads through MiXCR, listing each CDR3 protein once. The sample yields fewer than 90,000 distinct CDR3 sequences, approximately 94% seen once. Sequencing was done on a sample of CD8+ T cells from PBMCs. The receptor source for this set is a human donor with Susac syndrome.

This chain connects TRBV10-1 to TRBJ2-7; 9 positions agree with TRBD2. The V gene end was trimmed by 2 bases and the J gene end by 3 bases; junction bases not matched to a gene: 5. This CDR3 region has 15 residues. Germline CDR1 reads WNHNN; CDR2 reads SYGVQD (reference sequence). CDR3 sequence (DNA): TGCGCCAGCAGTGAGGGAGCGGGAGGTGGCTACGAGCAGTACTTC. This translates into CASSEGAGGGYEQYF.

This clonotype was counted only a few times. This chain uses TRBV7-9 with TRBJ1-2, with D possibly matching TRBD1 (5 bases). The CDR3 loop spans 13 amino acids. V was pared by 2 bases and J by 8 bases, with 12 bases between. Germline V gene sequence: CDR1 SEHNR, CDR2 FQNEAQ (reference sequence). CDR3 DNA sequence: TGTGCCAGCAGCTTATCCAGGGTAGGAGGCTACACCTTC. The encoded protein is CASSLSRVGGYTF.

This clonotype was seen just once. The CDR3, as DNA: TGTGCCACCAGGGACCGGGATGGCTACACCTTC. Translated, it gives CATRDRDGYTF. The rearrangement joins TRBV2 to TRBJ1-2, with a tentative D call TRBD1 (5 bases). Germline values: CDR1 SNHLY, CDR2 FYNNEI. This CDR3 spans 11 amino acids. The V end was cut by 10 bases, the J end by 6 bases, with 12 bases between.

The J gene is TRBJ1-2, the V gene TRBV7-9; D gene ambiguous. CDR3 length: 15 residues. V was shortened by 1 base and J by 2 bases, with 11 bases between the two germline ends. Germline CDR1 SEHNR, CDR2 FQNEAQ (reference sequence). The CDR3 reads CASSLGPYSNYGYTF. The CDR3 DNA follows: TGTGCCAGCAGCTTAGGGCCGTACAGCAACTATGGCTACACCTTC. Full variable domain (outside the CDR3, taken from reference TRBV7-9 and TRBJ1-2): DTGVSQNPRHKITKRGQNVTFRCDPISEHNRLYWYRQTLGQGPEFLTYFQNEAQLEKSRLLSDRFSAERPKGSFSTLEIQRTEQGDSAMYLCASSLGPYSNYGYTFGSGTRLTVV.

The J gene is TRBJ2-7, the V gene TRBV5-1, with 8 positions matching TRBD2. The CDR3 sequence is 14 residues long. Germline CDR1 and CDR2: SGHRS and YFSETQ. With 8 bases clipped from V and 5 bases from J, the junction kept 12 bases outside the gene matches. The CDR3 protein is CASSSGGTFNEQYF. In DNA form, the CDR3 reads TGCGCCAGTTCGTCGGGAGGGACTTTTAACGAGCAGTACTTC.

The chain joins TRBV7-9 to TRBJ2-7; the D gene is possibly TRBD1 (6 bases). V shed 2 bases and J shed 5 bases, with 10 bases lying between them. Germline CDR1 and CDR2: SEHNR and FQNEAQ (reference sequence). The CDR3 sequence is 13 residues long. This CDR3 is CASSLRGHHEQYF. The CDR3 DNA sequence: TGTGCCAGCAGCTTAAGGGGACACCACGAGCAGTACTTC.

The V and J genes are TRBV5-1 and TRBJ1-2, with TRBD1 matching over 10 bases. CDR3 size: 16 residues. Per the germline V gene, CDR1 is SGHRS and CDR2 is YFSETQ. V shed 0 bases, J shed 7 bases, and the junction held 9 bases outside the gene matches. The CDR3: CASSLGPRDRGIGYTF. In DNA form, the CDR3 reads TGCGCCAGCAGCTTGGGCCCCCGGGACAGGGGTATTGGCTACACCTTC.

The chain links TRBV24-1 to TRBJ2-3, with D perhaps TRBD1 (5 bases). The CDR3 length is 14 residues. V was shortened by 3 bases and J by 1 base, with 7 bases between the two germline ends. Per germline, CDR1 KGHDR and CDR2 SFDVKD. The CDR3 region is CATSDIGGTDTQYF. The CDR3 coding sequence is TGTGCCACCAGTGATATAGGGGGCACAGATACGCAGTATTTT.

CDR3 nucleotides: TGTGTTACAGGGGTTCTTATTCACACTGAAGCTTTCTTT. This codes for CVTGVLIHTEAFF. The chain couples TRBV5-8 to TRBJ1-1, with 7 bases lining up with TRBD1. CDR1 is SGHTS and CDR2 is YDEGEE in the germline V gene. CDR3 length: 13 residues. The full variable domain, its missing parts supplied by reference TRBV5-8 and TRBJ1-1, is EAGVTQSPTHLIKTRGQQATLRCSPISGHTSVYWYQQALGLGLQFLLWYDEGEERNRGNFPPRFSGRQFPNYSSELNVNALELEDSALYLCVTGVLIHTEAFFGQGTRLTVV.

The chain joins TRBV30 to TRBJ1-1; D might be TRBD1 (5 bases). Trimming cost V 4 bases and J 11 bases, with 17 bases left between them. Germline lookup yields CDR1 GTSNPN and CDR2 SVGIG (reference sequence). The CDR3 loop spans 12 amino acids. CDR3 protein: CAWNLGGERAFF. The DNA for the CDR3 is TGTGCCTGGAACCTCGGGGGTGAGCGCGCTTTCTTT.

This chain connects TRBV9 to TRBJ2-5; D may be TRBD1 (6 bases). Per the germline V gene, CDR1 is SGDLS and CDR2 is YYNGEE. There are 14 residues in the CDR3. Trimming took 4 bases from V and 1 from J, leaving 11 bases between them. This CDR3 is CASSNTGFQETQYF. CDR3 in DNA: TGTGCCAGCAGCAATACAGGGTTCCAAGAGACCCAGTACTTC.

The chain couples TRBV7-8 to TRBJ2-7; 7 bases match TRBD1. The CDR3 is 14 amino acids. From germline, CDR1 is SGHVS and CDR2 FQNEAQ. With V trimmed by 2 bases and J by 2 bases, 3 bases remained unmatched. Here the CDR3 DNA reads TGTGCCAGCAGCTTAAACAGGGGACCCTACGAGCAGTACTTC. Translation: CASSLNRGPYEQYF.

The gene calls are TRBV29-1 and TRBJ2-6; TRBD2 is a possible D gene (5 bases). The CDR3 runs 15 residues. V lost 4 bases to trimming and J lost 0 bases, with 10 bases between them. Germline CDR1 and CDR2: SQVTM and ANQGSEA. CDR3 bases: TGCAGCGTTGCGCCGGGATACTCTGGGGCCAACGTCCTGACTTTC. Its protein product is CSVAPGYSGANVLTF.

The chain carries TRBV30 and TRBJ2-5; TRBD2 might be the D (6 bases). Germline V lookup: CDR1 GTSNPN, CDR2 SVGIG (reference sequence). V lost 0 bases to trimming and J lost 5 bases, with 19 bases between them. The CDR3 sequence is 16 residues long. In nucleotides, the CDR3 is TGTGCCTGGAGTGTTCCCGACGTGGGGAGCGGGGAGACCCAGTACTTC. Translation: CAWSVPDVGSGETQYF.

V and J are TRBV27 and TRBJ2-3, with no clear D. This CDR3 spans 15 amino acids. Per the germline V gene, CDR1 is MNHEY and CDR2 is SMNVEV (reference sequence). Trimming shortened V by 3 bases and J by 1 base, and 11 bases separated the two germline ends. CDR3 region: CASSFGASRTDTQYF. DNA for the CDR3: TGTGCCAGCAGTTTCGGAGCCTCTCGCACAGATACGCAGTATTTT.

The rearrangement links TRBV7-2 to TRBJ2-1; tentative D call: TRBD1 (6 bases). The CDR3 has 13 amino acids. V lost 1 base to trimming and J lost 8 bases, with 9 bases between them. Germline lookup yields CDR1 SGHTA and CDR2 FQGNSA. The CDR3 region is CASSLGAGDEQFF. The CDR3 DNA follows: TGTGCCAGCAGCTTAGGCGCAGGGGATGAGCAGTTCTTC.

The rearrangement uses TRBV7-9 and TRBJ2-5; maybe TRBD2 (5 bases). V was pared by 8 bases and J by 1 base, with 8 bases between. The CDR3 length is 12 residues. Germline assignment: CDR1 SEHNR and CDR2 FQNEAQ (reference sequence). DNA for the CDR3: TGTGCCAGCGGAGCGGCCCAAGAGACCCAGTACTTC. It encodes CASGAAQETQYF. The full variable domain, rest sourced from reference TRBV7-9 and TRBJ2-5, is DTGVSQNPRHKITKRGQNVTFRCDPISEHNRLYWYRQTLGQGPEFLTYFQNEAQLEKSRLLSDRFSAERPKGSFSTLEIQRTEQGDSAMYLCASGAAQETQYFGPGTRLLVL.

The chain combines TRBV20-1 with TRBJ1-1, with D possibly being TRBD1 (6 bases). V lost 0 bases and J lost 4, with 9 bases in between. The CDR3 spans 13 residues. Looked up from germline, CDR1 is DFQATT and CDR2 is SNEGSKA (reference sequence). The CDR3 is CSARDGGRTEAFF. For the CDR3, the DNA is TGCAGTGCTAGAGATGGGGGGCGCACTGAAGCTTTCTTT.

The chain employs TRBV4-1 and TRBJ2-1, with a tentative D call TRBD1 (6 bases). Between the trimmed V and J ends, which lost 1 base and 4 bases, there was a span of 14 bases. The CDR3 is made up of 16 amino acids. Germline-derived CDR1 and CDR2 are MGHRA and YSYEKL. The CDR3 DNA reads TGCGCCAGCAGCCAAGGGAGGCAGGGGACATACAATGAGCAGTTCTTC. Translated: CASSQGRQGTYNEQFF.

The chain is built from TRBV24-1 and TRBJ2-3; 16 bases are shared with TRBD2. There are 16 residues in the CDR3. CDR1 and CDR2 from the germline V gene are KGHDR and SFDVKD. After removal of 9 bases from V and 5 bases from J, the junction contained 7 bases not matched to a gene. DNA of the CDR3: TGTGCCACCTCCGGGACTAGCGGGAGGGCCCGAGATACGCAGTATTTT. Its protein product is CATSGTSGRARDTQYF.

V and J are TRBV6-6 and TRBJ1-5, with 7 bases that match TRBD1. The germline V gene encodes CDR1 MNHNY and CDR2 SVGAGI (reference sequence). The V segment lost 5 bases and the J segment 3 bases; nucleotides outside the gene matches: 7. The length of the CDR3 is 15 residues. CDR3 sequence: CASSRQGGHNQPQHF. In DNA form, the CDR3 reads TGTGCCAGCAGTAGACAGGGAGGCCACAATCAGCCCCAGCATTTT.

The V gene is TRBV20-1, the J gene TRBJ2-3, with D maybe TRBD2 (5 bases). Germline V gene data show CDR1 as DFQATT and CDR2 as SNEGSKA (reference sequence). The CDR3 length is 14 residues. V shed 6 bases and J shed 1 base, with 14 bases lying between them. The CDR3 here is CSATGWRGTDTQYF. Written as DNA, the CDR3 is TGCAGTGCCACCGGTTGGCGGGGCACAGATACGCAGTATTTT.

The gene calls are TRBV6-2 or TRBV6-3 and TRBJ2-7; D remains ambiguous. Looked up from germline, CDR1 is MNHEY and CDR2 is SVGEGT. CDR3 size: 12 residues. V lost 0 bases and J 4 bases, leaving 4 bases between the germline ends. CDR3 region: CASSYSRYEQYF. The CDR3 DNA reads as TGTGCCAGCAGTTACTCGAGATACGAGCAGTACTTC.

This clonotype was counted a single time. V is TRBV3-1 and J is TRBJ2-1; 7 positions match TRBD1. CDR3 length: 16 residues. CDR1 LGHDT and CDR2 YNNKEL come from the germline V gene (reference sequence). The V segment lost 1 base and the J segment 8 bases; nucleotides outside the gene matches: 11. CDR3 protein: CASSQVNRGNGYEQFF. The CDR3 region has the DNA TGTGCCAGCAGCCAAGTGAACAGGGGAAACGGCTATGAGCAGTTCTTC.

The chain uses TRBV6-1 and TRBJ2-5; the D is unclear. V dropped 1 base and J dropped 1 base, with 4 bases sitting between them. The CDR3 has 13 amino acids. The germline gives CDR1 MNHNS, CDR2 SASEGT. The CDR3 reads CASSEVTQETQYF. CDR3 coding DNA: TGTGCCAGCAGTGAAGTTACCCAAGAGACCCAGTACTTC.

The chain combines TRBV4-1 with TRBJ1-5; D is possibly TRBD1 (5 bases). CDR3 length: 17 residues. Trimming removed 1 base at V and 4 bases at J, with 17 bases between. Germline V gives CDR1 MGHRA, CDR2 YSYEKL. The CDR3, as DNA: TGCGCCAGCAGCCAAGGGGGGTTTAGGAGAGGGAATCAGCCCCAGCATTTT. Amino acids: CASSQGGFRRGNQPQHF.

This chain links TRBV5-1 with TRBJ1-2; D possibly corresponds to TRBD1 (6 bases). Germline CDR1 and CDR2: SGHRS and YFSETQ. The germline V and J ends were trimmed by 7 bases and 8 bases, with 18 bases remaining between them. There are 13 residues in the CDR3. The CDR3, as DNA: TGCGCCAGCCAGACGGGGCAGGGGAACGGCTACACCTTC. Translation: CASQTGQGNGYTF.